This T cell receptor beta chain was documented in a study of beta chain features in type 1 diabetes listed by TCRdb under 2018. Background for the entire study: No differences in mean age, gender distribution, total cell number or subset yield were found between patients and healthy donors. Across all samples, about 110 million sorted cells were examined, and cell number per subset correlated strongly with RNA yield. The study compared the TCRB repertoires of sorted circulating CD4+ T cell subsets in recently diagnosed type 1 diabetes patients with those in matched healthy donors. Naive and central memory subsets were obtained from all 30 or so donors, but regulatory and stem cell-like memory subsets were isolated from only 8 patients and roughly eight healthy donors.

Each donor gave one peripheral blood draw, averaging approximately 110 mL, which was collected into heparinised tubes. A BD FACSAria II was used to sort naive, central memory, regulatory and stem cell-like memory CD4+ T cells with a panel that included CD45RO, CCR7, CD25, CD127, CD95 and CD27. Purity was above 98% for every sorted population. PBMCs were isolated right away by Lymphoprep density gradient centrifugation and were stained directly, without culture. So that batch effects would be minimized, each experiment stained and sorted samples in pairs, pairing one healthy donor with one patient. Remarks on this clone: Its recognized antigen is unknown. There are no base qualities to consult, and no much larger clone falls within one base.

Results and caveats for the whole study, not just this receptor: Because cDNA was sequenced instead of genomic DNA, activated cells with high expression could be over-represented, although the groups did not differ in activation or CD3 levels. Naive, central memory and regulatory TCRB repertoires appeared more similar among patients than among healthy donors. At VDJ recombination sites, type 1 diabetes patients had fewer insertions and more deleted nucleotides, which implies abnormalities in thymic rearrangement. PCR may preferentially amplify shorter templates, but because patient and control samples were amplified and corrected together, any resulting skew would affect both groups equally. Type 1 diabetes patients showed a moderate but significant shortening of TCRB CDR3 length in all four CD4+ subsets. Because the HLA sub-analyses included only small numbers of individuals, any influence of HLA type on TCRB rearrangement was left unresolved.

The entire isolated RNA was reverse transcribed using the High Capacity cDNA Reverse Transcription Kit, and thus expressed TCRB transcripts were sequenced. Deep immunoSEQ sequencing was applied to naive, central memory and regulatory T cell samples, giving an average of about 3.7 million total reads per sample. Sorted cells were lysed in RLT buffer and RNA was extracted with DNase-treated RNeasy Micro or Mini kits, depending on cell number. To prevent cross-contamination, every cell subset was processed on its own, while patient and healthy donor samples were processed together. The immunoSEQ multiplex PCR was used to amplify TCRB sequences from cDNA, yielding 87-bp fragments that span the CDR3 region. Sequencing of the amplicons was performed on the Illumina HiSeq platform. For the original study's pipeline: Synthetic template baselines were used to correct PCR bias computationally, reads within Hamming distance 2 were collapsed together, and singletons that could not be merged were discarded. Reads were aligned against IMGT so that V, D and J genes, CDR3 length and insertions or deletions at six rearrangement sites could be assigned. Within each subset, clonotype counts were normalized to the number of sorted cells before true diversity and Gini coefficients were calculated with the tcR R package. The overlap coefficient, calculated on TCRB nucleotide sequences, was used to measure repertoire sharing. Out-of-frame TCRB sequences from naive cells were analyzed to stand in for the pre-selection repertoire. The clones in this table, taken by TCRdb from immuneACCESS, are in-frame only. Not every clone is retained; where verified, under half of the shortfall comes from an unresolved V gene, and the cause of the rest is unknown. The DNA gave D and trimming, while V, J and clone size come from that table. For this sample there are roughly 240,000 clones; roughly 25% appear just once. The ten top clones hold roughly 0.013% of the sample.

The TCR comes from a woman in her 30s with type 1 diabetes. The sample consisted of naive CD4+ T cells from blood. What this sample's cell subset or site label stands for: true naive CD4+ T cells.

In nucleotides, the sequence is TGTGCCAGCTCACTCGGGAGCGGAGACTACAATGAGCAGTTCTTC. It codes for CASSLGSGDYNEQFF. The chain is made from TRBV18 and TRBJ2-1, and TRBD2 may be the D gene, going by 6 matching bases. The CDR3, cysteine through phenylalanine, is 15 amino acids long. Of the read, only the CDR3 DNA is kept; its 45 bases are in frame from base 1. The germline V gene sets CDR1 to KGHSH and CDR2 to LQKENI. The V and J ends are trimmed by 4 bases and 3 bases, leaving 13 bases between them. Full variable domain (CDR3 extended with the reference TRBV18 and TRBJ2-1 proteins): NAGVMQNPRHLVRRRGQEARLRCSPMKGHSHVYWYRQLPEEGLKFMVYLQKENIIDESGMPKERFSAEFPKEGPSILRIQQVVRGDSAAYFCASSLGSGDYNEQFFGPGTRLTVL.